Following are 5 T cell receptor beta chains from one sample sequenced in a study of cytomegalovirus exposure and HLA in healthy donors (dated by TCRdb to 2017 to 2019). Library prep was done by the immunoSEQ multiplex PCR assay. For the multiplex PCR, a mixture combining 60 forward primers for TCR Vbeta segments and 13 reverse primers for TCR Jbeta segments was used. What TCRdb holds here is the immuneACCESS table cut down to in-frame rearrangements. Part of the clones is not present; checked against another copy, under half of the missing clones reflect an unresolved V gene, and the others are unexplained. The sample has some 150,000 clones on record, around four fifths of them singletons. The ten largest clones represent around 1.3% of the sample. Sequencing input: PBMCs. The receptor set was obtained from a woman aged 45-65 years in good health and CMV-seronegative.

V usage is TRBV28 and J usage is TRBJ2-7; D remains ambiguous. This CDR3 has 12 residues. Germline assignment: CDR1 MDHEN and CDR2 SYDVKM. Trimming left V 10 bases short and J 3 bases short, with 13 bases between. DNA for the CDR3: TGTGCCACCGCCCTGCCGGGCTACGAGCAGTACTTC. Protein product: CATALPGYEQYF.

This rearrangement joins TRBV6-4 to TRBJ2-2, with 10 bases that match TRBD1. The CDR3 length is 15 residues. Germline trimming cut 2 bases from V and 3 bases from J; bases unmatched to any gene: 0. Looked up from germline, CDR1 is MRHNA and CDR2 is SNTAGT. The chain's CDR3 is CASSDGTGDTGELFF. The CDR3 nucleotides read TGTGCCAGCAGTGACGGGACAGGGGACACCGGGGAGCTGTTTTTT.

The V and J genes are TRBV5-1 and TRBJ2-5, with 7 nucleotides matching TRBD2. The germline V gene encodes CDR1 SGHRS and CDR2 YFSETQ. The CDR3 totals 14 residues. The V and J ends lost 0 bases and 4 bases, in that order; junction bases with no gene match: 3. The CDR3 DNA is TGCGCCAGCAGCTTGGGCGGGGGAGGAGAGACCCAGTACTTC. Translated: CASSLGGGGETQYF.

The chain couples TRBV5-5 to TRBJ2-5, with D hard to call. Germline CDR1 and CDR2: SGHKS and YYEKEE (reference sequence). The germline V and J ends were trimmed by 0 bases and 2 bases, with 11 bases remaining between them. The CDR3 has 15 residues. CDR3 loop: CASSLDQAWQETQYF. CDR3 bases: TGTGCCAGCAGCTTGGATCAGGCCTGGCAAGAGACCCAGTACTTC.

The chain joins TRBV5-1 to TRBJ2-1; 8 bases agree with TRBD2. CDR3 size: 16 residues. Looked up from germline, CDR1 is SGHRS and CDR2 is YFSETQ. V lost 3 bases to trimming and J lost 0 bases; unmatched junction nucleotides: 5. CDR3 sequence: CASSSSGGFSYNEQFF. CDR3 coding DNA: TGCGCCAGCAGCTCAAGCGGGGGTTTCTCCTACAATGAGCAGTTCTTC. The full variable domain, in which reference TRBV5-1 and TRBJ2-1 provide the parts outside the CDR3, is KAGVTQTPRYLIKTRGQQVTLSCSPISGHRSVSWYQQTPGQGLQFLFEYFSETQRNKGNFPGRFSGRQFSNSRSEMNVSTLELGDSALYLCASSSSGGFSYNEQFFGPGTRLTVL.